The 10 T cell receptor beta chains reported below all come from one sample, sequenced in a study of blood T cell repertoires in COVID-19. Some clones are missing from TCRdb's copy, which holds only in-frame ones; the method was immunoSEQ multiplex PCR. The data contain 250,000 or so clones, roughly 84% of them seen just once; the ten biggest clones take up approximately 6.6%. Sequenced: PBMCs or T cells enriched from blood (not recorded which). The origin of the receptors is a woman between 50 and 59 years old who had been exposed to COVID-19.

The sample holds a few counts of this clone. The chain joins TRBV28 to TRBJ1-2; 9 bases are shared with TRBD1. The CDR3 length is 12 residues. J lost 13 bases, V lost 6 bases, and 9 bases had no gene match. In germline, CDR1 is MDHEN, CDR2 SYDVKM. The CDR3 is CASRLQGASLTF. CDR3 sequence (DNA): TGTGCCAGCAGGTTACAGGGGGCCTCTCTCACCTTC.

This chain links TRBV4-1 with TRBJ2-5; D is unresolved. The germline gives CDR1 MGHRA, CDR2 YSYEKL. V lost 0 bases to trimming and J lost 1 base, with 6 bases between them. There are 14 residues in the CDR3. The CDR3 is CASSQDYSQETQYF. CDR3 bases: TGCGCCAGCAGCCAAGATTACAGCCAAGAGACCCAGTACTTC.

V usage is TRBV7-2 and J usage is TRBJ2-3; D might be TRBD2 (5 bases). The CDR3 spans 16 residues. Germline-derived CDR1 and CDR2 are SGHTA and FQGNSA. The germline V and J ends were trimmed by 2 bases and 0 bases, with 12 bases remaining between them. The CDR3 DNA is TGTGCCAGCAGCTTATCAAGCGGACCTAGCACAGATACGCAGTATTTT. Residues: CASSLSSGPSTDTQYF.

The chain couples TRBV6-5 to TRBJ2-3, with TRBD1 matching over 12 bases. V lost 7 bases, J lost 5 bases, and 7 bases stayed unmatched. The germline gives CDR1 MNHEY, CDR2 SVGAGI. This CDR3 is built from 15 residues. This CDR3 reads CASNRDRGRKDTQYF. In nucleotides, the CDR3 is TGTGCCAGCAACCGGGACAGGGGGCGTAAAGATACGCAGTATTTT.

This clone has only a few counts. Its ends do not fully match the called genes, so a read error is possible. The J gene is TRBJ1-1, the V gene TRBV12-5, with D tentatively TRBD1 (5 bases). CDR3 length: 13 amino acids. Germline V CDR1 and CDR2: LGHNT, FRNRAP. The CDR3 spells CASGLDWGAEAFF. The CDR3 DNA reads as TGTGCTAGTGGCTTGGACTGGGGGGCTGAAGCTTTCTTT.

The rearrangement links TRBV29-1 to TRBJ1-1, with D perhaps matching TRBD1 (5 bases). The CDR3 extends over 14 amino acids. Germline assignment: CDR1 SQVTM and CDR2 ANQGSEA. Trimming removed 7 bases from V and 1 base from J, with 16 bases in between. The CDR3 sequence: CSAQPPTGNTEAFF. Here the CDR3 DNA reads TGCAGCGCCCAACCCCCTACAGGGAACACTGAAGCTTTCTTT.

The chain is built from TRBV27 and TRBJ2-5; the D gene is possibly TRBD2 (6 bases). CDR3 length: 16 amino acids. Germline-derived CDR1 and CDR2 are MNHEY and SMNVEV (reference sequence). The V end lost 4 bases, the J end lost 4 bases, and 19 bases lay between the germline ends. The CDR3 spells CASSSPRVTGGETQYF. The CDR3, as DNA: TGTGCCAGCAGTTCCCCCAGGGTGACCGGGGGAGAGACCCAGTACTTC.

DNA of the CDR3: TGCGCCAGCAGCCAAGATAAGGTGGCGGTTTCCTACGAGCAGTACTTC. Translating gives CASSQDKVAVSYEQYF. J is TRBJ2-7 and V is TRBV4-1, with D uncertain. V lost 0 bases to trimming and J lost 1 base, with 13 bases between them. Looked up from germline, CDR1 is MGHRA and CDR2 is YSYEKL. The CDR3 extends over 16 amino acids.

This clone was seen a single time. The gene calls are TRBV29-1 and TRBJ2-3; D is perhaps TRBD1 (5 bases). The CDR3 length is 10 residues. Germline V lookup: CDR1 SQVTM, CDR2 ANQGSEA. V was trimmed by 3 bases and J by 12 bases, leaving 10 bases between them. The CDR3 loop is CSVEEGAQYF. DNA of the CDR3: TGCAGCGTTGAGGAAGGGGCCCAGTATTTT.

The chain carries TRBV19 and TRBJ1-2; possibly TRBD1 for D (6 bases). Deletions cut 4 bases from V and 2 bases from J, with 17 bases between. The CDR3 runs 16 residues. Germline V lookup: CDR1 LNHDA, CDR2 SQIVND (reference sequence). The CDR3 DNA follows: TGTGCCAGTAGTAACGGAAGGGGGGGCGCGAACTATGGCTACACCTTC. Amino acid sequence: CASSNGRGGANYGYTF.